This is a list of T cell receptor beta chains from one sample in a study of immune characteristics of hereditary and idiopathic chronic pancreatitis. TCRdb's table, derived via immunoSEQ multiplex PCR, lists solely in-frame clones and lacks some. The data show 8,500 to 9,500 clones, 70% to 80% seen once. The sample was pancreas tissue with idiopathic chronic pancreatitis. These receptors originate from a human donor with chronic pancreatitis. The CDR3 runs from the conserved cysteine through the conserved F or W. A D gene is named only where the DNA matches it firmly. Clone size is given for some rows only: seen once, a few or many times, or a class if the clone is expanded.

CDR3	DNA	size	D	V	J
CASSVGGGNTGELFF	TGTGCCAGCAGTGTGGGCGGGGGTAACACCGGGGAGCTGTTTTTT	NA	TRBD2	TRBV2	TRBJ2-2
CASSPEAGVGNSPLHF	TGTGCCAGCTCGCCCGAGGCTGGGGTGGGTAATTCACCCCTCCACTTT	NA	NA	TRBV18	TRBJ1-6
CASSLSASHGYTF	TGTGCCAGCAGCTTAAGTGCCAGCCATGGCTACACCTTC	NA	NA	TRBV7-3	TRBJ1-2
CASSQADRGDLGANVLTF	TGTGCCAGCAGCCAAGCGGACAGGGGAGATCTGGGGGCCAACGTCCTGACTTTC	NA	TRBD1	TRBV3-1/TRBV3-2	TRBJ2-6
CASSFNDRNQLFF	TGTGCCAGCAGCTTCAACGACAGGAACCAACTGTTTTTT	once	NA	TRBV11-2	TRBJ1-4
CASSLGPNEKLFF	TGTGCCAGCAGCTTAGGGCCTAATGAAAAACTGTTTTTT	NA	NA	TRBV7-2	TRBJ1-4
CASSGAGRGSDTQYF	TGCGCCAGCAGCGGGGCAGGGCGGGGATCAGATACGCAGTATTTT	NA	NA	TRBV5-1	TRBJ2-3
CASSLDRAETQYF	TGTGCCAGCAGCTTAGATCGGGCCGAGACCCAGTACTTC	NA	NA	TRBV7-9	TRBJ2-5
CASRGGQENTEAFF	TGTGCCAGCAGGGGGGGACAGGAGAACACTGAAGCTTTCTTT	NA	TRBD1	TRBV27	TRBJ1-1
CASSMTGGSPLHF	TGTGCCAGTAGTATGACAGGCGGTTCACCCCTCCACTTT	once	NA	TRBV19	TRBJ1-6
CASTLQGANQPQHF	TGTGCCAGCACCTTACAGGGGGCGAATCAGCCCCAGCATTTT	once	TRBD1	TRBV5-6	TRBJ1-5
CASSPHRVGLSYNEQFF	TGTGCCAGCTCACCCCACAGGGTGGGTCTCTCCTACAATGAGCAGTTCTTC	once	NA	TRBV18	TRBJ2-1
CSARDLDTQYF	TGCAGTGCTAGAGATCTGGATACGCAGTATTTT	once	NA	TRBV20-1	TRBJ2-3
CAWGPGNEQFF	TGTGCCTGGGGACCCGGCAATGAGCAGTTCTTC	NA	NA	TRBV30	TRBJ2-1
CATLRGRGGGYTF	TGTGCCACCCTCAGGGGGCGCGGGGGAGGCTACACCTTC	NA	TRBD1	TRBV5-6	TRBJ1-2
CAISESGRGLEETQYF	TGTGCCATCAGTGAGTCTGGCAGGGGACTCGAAGAGACCCAGTACTTC	NA	NA	TRBV10-3	TRBJ2-5
CASSLGERGNYGYTF	TGCGCCAGCAGCTTGGGGGAGCGGGGGAACTATGGCTACACCTTC	NA	NA	TRBV5-1	TRBJ1-2
CASSHSGDSDGAKNIQYF	TGTGCCAGCTCACACTCCGGGGACAGTGATGGGGCCAAAAACATTCAGTACTTC	NA	TRBD1	TRBV18	TRBJ2-4
CASSSGTNYGYTF	TGTGCCAGCAGTTCCGGGACAAACTATGGCTACACCTTC	NA	NA	TRBV28	TRBJ1-2
CASSSSSPRGASGNYGYTF	TGTGCCAGTAGTTCTTCTAGCCCCCGGGGGGCGAGTGGAAACTATGGCTACACCTTC	NA	NA	TRBV19	TRBJ1-2
CATSRDSGTYNEQFF	TGTGCCACCAGCAGAGATTCAGGGACTTACAATGAGCAGTTCTTC	NA	NA	TRBV15	TRBJ2-1
CASSVGTAYSNQPQHF	TGTGCCAGCAGTGTGGGAACGGCTTATAGCAATCAGCCCCAGCATTTT	NA	NA	TRBV6-1	TRBJ1-5
CAWSVLGTEGYTF	TGTGCCTGGAGTGTACTGGGGACGGAAGGCTACACCTTC	NA	NA	TRBV30	TRBJ1-2
CACPPDRGSPLHF	TGTGCCTGCCCCCCGGACAGGGGATCACCCCTCCACTTT	NA	TRBD1	TRBV30	TRBJ1-6
CASSSPTSGSTDTQYF	TGTGCCAGCAGCTCGCCGACTAGCGGGAGCACAGATACGCAGTATTTT	NA	TRBD2	TRBV7-8	TRBJ2-3
CASSPGGSSYNEQFF	TGTGCCAGCAGCCCGGGAGGAAGCTCCTACAATGAGCAGTTCTTC	medium-sized	TRBD2	TRBV11-1	TRBJ2-1
CASSHLMTGADSGNTIYF	TGTGCCAGCAGCCATCTAATGACAGGGGCGGACTCTGGAAACACCATATATTTT	NA	TRBD1	TRBV3-1/TRBV3-2	TRBJ1-3
CASSYIMAGTGNTIYF	TGTGCCAGCAGCTATATAATGGCCGGGACTGGAAACACCATATATTTT	NA	NA	TRBV3-1/TRBV3-2	TRBJ1-3
CASSLRGYGANVLTF	TGTGCCAGCAGCTTAAGGGGGTATGGGGCCAACGTCCTGACTTTC	NA	NA	TRBV7-9	TRBJ2-6
CASSRGGSSYNEQFF	TGTGCCAGCAGCCGCGGGGGGAGCTCCTACAATGAGCAGTTCTTC	NA	TRBD2	TRBV11-3	TRBJ2-1
CASSDGTGDPGYTF	TGTGCCAGCAGCGACGGGACAGGGGATCCGGGCTACACCTTC	NA	TRBD1	TRBV7-9	TRBJ1-2
CAISLSGGITDTQYF	TGTGCCATCAGCCTTAGCGGGGGGATCACAGATACGCAGTATTTT	NA	TRBD2	TRBV10-3	TRBJ2-3
CASSYRGYPTGELFF	TGTGCCAGCAGTTATAGGGGTTACCCCACCGGGGAGCTGTTTTTT	NA	NA	TRBV7-8	TRBJ2-2
CASSQVPGGETQYF	TGTGCCAGCAGCCAAGTTCCAGGCGGAGAGACCCAGTACTTC	NA	NA	TRBV3-1/TRBV3-2	TRBJ2-5
CASSGQGSGNTIYF	TGTGCCAGCAGCGGACAGGGATCTGGAAACACCATATATTTT	NA	TRBD1	TRBV9	TRBJ1-3
CATSDFDPSGLRNQPQHF	TGTGCCACCAGTGATTTTGACCCGAGTGGACTGCGCAATCAGCCCCAGCATTTT	NA	NA	TRBV24-1	TRBJ1-5
CALRGEGTGELFF	TGTGCCCTCAGGGGGGAGGGAACCGGGGAGCTGTTTTTT	once	NA	TRBV10-3	TRBJ2-2
CASSETGTGSGYGYTF	TGTGCCAGCAGTGAAACCGGGACAGGTTCAGGGTATGGCTACACCTTC	NA	TRBD1	TRBV2	TRBJ1-2
CASSQYMAGEIDTQYF	TGTGCCAGCAGCCAATATATGGCGGGGGAAATAGATACGCAGTATTTT	NA	TRBD2	TRBV3-1/TRBV3-2	TRBJ2-3
CAISPWGIDTEAFF	TGTGCCATCAGCCCTTGGGGAATAGACACTGAAGCTTTCTTT	NA	NA	TRBV10-3	TRBJ1-1
CASSLVGGHGANVLTF	TGCGCCAGCAGCTTGGTTGGGGGGCACGGGGCCAACGTCCTGACTTTC	NA	NA	TRBV5-1	TRBJ2-6
CARNKRGGVDEQFF	TGTGCCCGGAATAAGCGGGGGGGTGTGGATGAGCAGTTCTTC	once	TRBD2	TRBV30	TRBJ2-1
CASRDRGNTEAFF	TGTGCCAGCCGTGACAGGGGGAACACTGAAGCTTTCTTT	few	TRBD1	TRBV9	TRBJ1-1
CASSIRTEPNEKLFF	TGTGCCAGCAGCATTAGGACAGAGCCTAATGAAAAACTGTTTTTT	medium-sized	NA	TRBV21-1	TRBJ1-4
CASSRQGAIGTGELFF	TGTGCCAGCTCTCGACAGGGGGCGATTGGGACCGGGGAGCTGTTTTTT	NA	TRBD1	TRBV27	TRBJ2-2
CASSPRTGGFSGELFF	TGTGCCAGCAGCCCTCGGACAGGGGGGTTTTCAGGGGAGCTGTTTTTT	NA	TRBD1	TRBV7-2	TRBJ2-2
CASSPGQGAQGETQYF	TGTGCCAGCAGCCCGGGACAGGGGGCGCAAGGAGAGACCCAGTACTTC	NA	TRBD1	TRBV5-4	TRBJ2-5
CASSLQGNTEAFF	TGTGCCAGCAGCTTACAGGGAAACACTGAAGCTTTCTTT	NA	NA	TRBV7-9	TRBJ1-1
CASSLTYQGASVVPQHF	TGTGCCAGCAGCTTAACGTATCAGGGGGCCAGCGTAGTGCCCCAGCATTTT	NA	TRBD1	TRBV7-3	TRBJ1-5
CAWSSTGAGYGYTF	TGTGCCTGGAGTTCTACAGGGGCCGGCTATGGCTACACCTTC	large	TRBD1	TRBV30	TRBJ1-2
CATKEGHSNYEQYF	TGTGCCACCAAGGAGGGACATTCAAACTACGAGCAGTACTTC	NA	NA	TRBV15	TRBJ2-7
CASSLFGATEAFF	TGTGCCAGCAGTTTATTCGGGGCCACTGAAGCTTTCTTT	NA	NA	TRBV12-3/TRBV12-4	TRBJ1-1
CASSPTPGQGARDTQYF	TGTGCCAGCAGCCCTACACCGGGACAGGGGGCTCGGGATACGCAGTATTTT	NA	TRBD1	TRBV7-9	TRBJ2-3
CASSLDDSSNEQFF	TGTGCCAGCAGCTTGGATGACAGCAGCAATGAGCAGTTCTTC	NA	NA	TRBV5-4	TRBJ2-1
CASSASGRTNTEAFF	TGTGCCAGTAGTGCCTCGGGACGGACGAACACTGAAGCTTTCTTT	NA	NA	TRBV19	TRBJ1-1
CASSFQGGGNQPQHF	TGTGCCAGCAGTTTTCAGGGGGGAGGAAATCAGCCCCAGCATTTT	NA	TRBD1	TRBV27	TRBJ1-5
CASGLEGVGSTEAFF	TGTGCCAGCGGGTTGGAAGGGGTCGGTAGCACTGAAGCTTTCTTT	NA	NA	TRBV2	TRBJ1-1
CASSVGQGAHYYGYTF	TGTGCCAGCAGTGTGGGACAGGGGGCTCACTACTATGGCTACACCTTC	NA	TRBD1	TRBV6-1	TRBJ1-2
CASRQRGRANTEAFF	TGTGCCAGCAGGCAGCGAGGCAGGGCGAACACTGAAGCTTTCTTT	NA	NA	TRBV6-5	TRBJ1-1
CASSLGEGNQPQHF	TGTGCCAGCAGCCTAGGGGAGGGGAATCAGCCCCAGCATTTT	NA	NA	TRBV7-6	TRBJ1-5